This T cell receptor beta chain came from a study of T-cell memory formation after mild COVID-19 (dated by TCRdb to about 2021). About the investigation overall: TCR sequence clusters from the two donors were found to be largely donor specific. In a couple of donors, T-cell clones that expanded and contracted after mild COVID-19 were tracked by sequencing TCRalpha and TCRbeta repertoires over time. Two young, previously healthy adult volunteers made up the cohort, one male and one female. Beyond this particular receptor, the publication reports: Contracting CD4+ clones turned up mainly in the CM and EM memory subsets, whereas EMRA was where CD8+ clones were enriched. Whether the second-wave clones peaking on day 37 were SARS-CoV-2 specific was not confirmed. The study included only a couple of mild cases, and larger cohorts that include severe cases with pre-infection samples were judged to be necessary. The detection of some responding clones in pre-infection memory suggests that pre-existing cross-reactive memory T cells joined the SARS-CoV-2 response. Clones that contracted from day 15 to 85 showed balanced CD4/CD8 phenotypes, whereas a second wave of clones that expanded from day 15 to 37 leaned towards CD4+.

The junction carries 13 bases between V and J, which are trimmed by 5 bases and 3 bases respectively. The CDR3 runs 14 residues from the cysteine to the phenylalanine. Left in the record is the CDR3 DNA by itself, 42 bases read in frame from the first base. In the case of this clonotype: What antigen it recognizes has not been identified. No qualities accompany the bases; no much larger clone lies one base away.

The data were produced on an Illumina NovaSeq 6000. Using 5'RACE with constant-segment primers, TCRalpha and TCRbeta cDNA libraries were constructed, with sample barcodes and unique molecular identifiers added in the process. Trizol reagent was used to extract RNA from every sample. The libraries were amplified in two PCR steps, and the second step added a second sample barcode and Illumina TruSeq adapters. Libraries were sequenced on an Illumina NovaSeq with 2 x 150 bp paired-end reads. The study's own analysis went as follows. With migec v1.2.7, reads were demultiplexed and then collapsed into UMI-guided consensus sequences. Using mixcr v2.1.11, the UMI consensuses were aligned to TRA and TRB V and J templates and assembled into clonotypes. A clonotype was counted as expanded or contracted only if both edgeR and NoisET called the change significant, with noise models trained on biological replicates. For edgeR calls, the thresholds were a false discovery rate-adjusted p below 0.01 and a log2 fold-change of 1. As an exploratory analysis of dynamics, max-normalized trajectories of the 1000 most abundant clonotypes were examined with PCA combined with hierarchical clustering. Each responding clone was given a CD4 or CD8 phenotype based on the CD4+ and CD8+ repertoires, which had been sequenced separately. In-frame beta chains were kept once TCRdb had trimmed the public reads at Q25 with fastp and called clones with MiXCR. For every CDR3 protein sequence, its rows merge into one entry that carries the most common genes and DNA. In this record, the V and J calls reflect TCRdb's handling and not the investigators' own analysis. Here the sample has about 450,000 distinct CDR3 sequences; roughly a quarter occur a single time. The top ten clones comprise approximately 14% of the sample.

PBMCs were isolated by Ficoll-Paque density gradient centrifugation. The chain is encoded by TRBV12-3 or TRBV12-4 joined to TRBJ2-5; no D gene is confidently identified. Sample: PBMCs or a T cell subset sorted from them (not recorded which). This receptor was identified in an adult woman who had mild COVID-19 (a few samples of this study predate the infection). The sample titles of this study are shuffled in the database, so cell type and time point are left out; the donor was told from shared clones. The DNA reads as follows: TGTGCCAGCAGTCCTCGACGAACAAAAGAGACCCAGTACTTC. The encoded protein is CASSPRRTKETQYF.